This is a list of T cell receptor beta chains from one sample in a study of cytomegalovirus exposure and HLA in healthy donors. TCRdb's table, derived via immunoSEQ multiplex PCR, lists solely in-frame clones and lacks some. Found here are about 130,000 clones, roughly 85% of them singletons; the top ten hold around 18%. Sequencing used PBMCs. These receptors were obtained from a man aged 18 to 30 in good health and CMV-seropositive. Both conserved end residues are part of each CDR3. The D gene is left open where the match is weak. Size tells how often a clone was seen (once, few, many) or the class of an expanded clone, and some rows leave it out.

. | TRBD1 | TRBJ1-2 | TRBV9 | TGTGCCAGCAGCGATCCGGGACAGGGGGACTACTATGGCTACACCTTC | CASSDPGQGDYYGYTF
. | TRBD2 | TRBJ2-1 | TRBV7-9 | TGTGCCAGCAGCTTATCTAGCGGGGGATACAATGAGCAGTTCTTC | CASSLSSGGYNEQFF
few | . | TRBJ2-2 | TRBV6-5 | TGTGCCAGCAGAGGCGGGGCCGGGGAGCTGTTTTTT | CASRGGAGELFF
. | TRBD1 | TRBJ1-5 | TRBV6-5 | TGTGCCAGCAGTTACAAAGGACAGGGAGGTCAGCCCCAGCATTTT | CASSYKGQGGQPQHF
. | TRBD2 | TRBJ2-1 | TRBV29-1 | TGCAGCGTTGCTACGGGGGGGAACTACAATGAGCAGTTCTTC | CSVATGGNYNEQFF
. | TRBD2 | TRBJ2-1 | TRBV5-4 | TGTGCCAGCAGCTTCCCAGCGGGGGACTACAATGAGCAGTTCTTC | CASSFPAGDYNEQFF
. | TRBD1 | TRBJ1-5 | TRBV27 | TGTGCCAGCAGTTCCGGACAGGGAGGTCAGCCCCAGCATTTT | CASSSGQGGQPQHF
. | . | TRBJ1-1 | TRBV18 | TGTGCCAGCTCACCACGACAGTCCAACACTGAAGCTTTCTTT | CASSPRQSNTEAFF
. | . | TRBJ1-2 | TRBV21-1 | TGTGCCAGCAGCAAGGTGTCTGAGTATGGCTACACCTTC | CASSKVSEYGYTF
. | . | TRBJ1-1 | TRBV2 | TGTGCCAGCATTGAAGGGAGAGTGACTGAAGCTTTCTTT | CASIEGRVTEAFF
. | TRBD1 | TRBJ2-3 | TRBV27 | TGTGCCAGCAGTTTATCCGACAGGGGCACAGATACGCAGTATTTT | CASSLSDRGTDTQYF
. | . | TRBJ1-3 | TRBV5-1 | TGCGCCAGCAGCCCGGATTCGGACCCGGGGAGCACCATATATTTT | CASSPDSDPGSTIYF
. | TRBD1 | TRBJ1-2 | TRBV5-1 | TGCGCCAGCAGCGCGGGGACAGGGGGCGCGGGTGGCTACACCTTC | CASSAGTGGAGGYTF
. | TRBD1 | TRBJ2-2 | TRBV5-8 | TGTGCCAGCAGCCCGTGGCGGCGGACAGGATCCAGCACCGGGGAGCTGTTTTTT | CASSPWRRTGSSTGELFF
once | . | TRBJ2-1 | TRBV19 | TGTGCCAGTAGTTCTGCCTACAATGAGCAGTTCTTC | CASSSAYNEQFF
. | TRBD2 | TRBJ2-1 | TRBV28 | TGTGCCGGGCGGGGGGGACCCTACAATGAGCAGTTCTTC | CAGRGGPYNEQFF
. | TRBD1 | TRBJ1-4 | TRBV28 | TGTGCCAGCAGTGGGGTGGGGACAGGGGTAATTGAAAAACTGTTTTTT | CASSGVGTGVIEKLFF
. | TRBD1 | TRBJ2-3 | TRBV5-1 | TGCGCCAGCAGCCAGGACAGGGGAACAGATACGCAGTATTTT | CASSQDRGTDTQYF
. | . | TRBJ1-1 | TRBV6-1 | TGTGCCAGCAGTGAAGGACTGCTCATGAACACTGAAGCTTTCTTT | CASSEGLLMNTEAFF
. | . | TRBJ2-1 | TRBV4-1 | TGCGCCAGCAGCCAAGATTTTGTCAGATACAATGAGCAGTTCTTC | CASSQDFVRYNEQFF
. | TRBD1 | TRBJ1-1 | TRBV2 | TGTGCCACCTCGGACAGGGGGAGACAGAGGACTGAAGCTTTCTTT | CATSDRGRQRTEAFF
. | . | TRBJ2-5 | TRBV30 | TGTGCCTGGAGTATAGGGGGAGTAGGGGAGACCCAGTACTTC | CAWSIGGVGETQYF
. | . | TRBJ1-1 | TRBV5-6 | TGTGCCAGCAGCTTGCCACCTATGAACACTGAAGCTTTCTTT | CASSLPPMNTEAFF
. | TRBD2 | TRBJ2-3 | TRBV7-3 | TGTGCCAGCAGACGGGGGGGCCAGGATACGCAGTATTTT | CASRRGGQDTQYF
. | TRBD1 | TRBJ2-2 | TRBV6-5 | TGTGCCAGCAGTTTTAACAGGGGCCTCGGCGAGCTGTTTTTT | CASSFNRGLGELFF
. | TRBD1 | TRBJ2-3 | TRBV5-1 | TGCGCCAGCAGCTTGGCGACAGGGGGCGAAGATACGCAGTATTTT | CASSLATGGEDTQYF
few | . | TRBJ2-3 | TRBV28 | TGTGCCAGCAGTCCCTACCGCACAGATACGCAGTATTTT | CASSPYRTDTQYF
. | TRBD2 | TRBJ2-2 | TRBV30 | TGTGCCTGGAGTATTCTAGCGGCCACCACCGGGGAGCTGTTTTTT | CAWSILAATTGELFF
. | TRBD1 | TRBJ1-2 | TRBV2 | TGTGCCAGCATTCGAATAACAGGGGATGGCTACACCTTC | CASIRITGDGYTF
. | . | TRBJ2-1 | TRBV6-1 | TGTGCCAGCAGTGAACGGGGAAATGAGCAGTTCTTC | CASSERGNEQFF
. | TRBD1 | TRBJ1-5 | TRBV2 | TGTGCCAGCAGTGGGACAGGGGGAGGACAGCCCCAGCATTTT | CASSGTGGGQPQHF
. | . | TRBJ1-2 | TRBV29-1 | TGCAGCGGCGCAGGGGACTATGGCTACACCTTC | CSGAGDYGYTF
. | . | TRBJ2-5 | TRBV5-1 | TGCGCCAGCAGCCCAGGGGAGACCCAGTACTTC | CASSPGETQYF
. | . | TRBJ1-5 | TRBV6-1 | TGTGCCAGCAGTGATCTGGCGAGGGAATGGAATCAGCCCCAGCATTTT | CASSDLAREWNQPQHF
many | TRBD1 | TRBJ1-1 | TRBV29-1 | TGCAGCGGTCAGGGGGCGATCTACGCTGAAGCTTTCTTT | CSGQGAIYAEAFF
few | . | TRBJ1-3 | TRBV5-1 | TGCGCCAGCAGTCTTGGAGGAGGGCTCGGAAACACCATATATTTT | CASSLGGGLGNTIYF
. | . | TRBJ1-2 | TRBV6-5 | TGTGCCAGCAGCCCGGGGGTCCAGGCCAACTATGGCTACACCTTC | CASSPGVQANYGYTF
. | . | TRBJ2-3 | TRBV4-1 | TGCGCCAGCAGCCAAGATGGCACGACCGGGGCAGATACGCAGTATTTT | CASSQDGTTGADTQYF
. | TRBD1 | TRBJ1-2 | TRBV18 | TGTGCCAGCTCATCACAGGGGGTACCCACCTTC | CASSSQGVPTF
. | TRBD1 | TRBJ1-2 | TRBV13 | TGTGCCAGCAGCCGGGTGGCCTCAGGGGGCTGGTATGGCTACACCTTC | CASSRVASGGWYGYTF
. | TRBD1 | TRBJ1-1 | TRBV5-1 | TGCGCCAGCAGCTGGGGACAGGGGGATGAAGCTTTCTTT | CASSWGQGDEAFF
. | . | TRBJ1-5 | TRBV11-2 | TGTGCCAGCAGCGTAGATCCAGGGGTCTATCAGCCCCAGCATTTT | CASSVDPGVYQPQHF
. | . | TRBJ2-2 | TRBV5-1 | TGCGCCAGCAGTGGGCAGGGGAACACCGGGGAGCTGTTTTTT | CASSGQGNTGELFF
. | . | TRBJ2-1 | TRBV7-9 | TGTGCCAGCAGCTCCCCTGGGAGCGATGAGCAGTTCTTC | CASSSPGSDEQFF
. | TRBD2 | TRBJ2-1 | TRBV10-3 | TGTGCCAGCAGTTATAGCGGGGGGGCCGGGAATGAGCAGTTCTTC | CASSYSGGAGNEQFF
. | TRBD1 | TRBJ1-1 | TRBV19 | TGTGCCAGCATCCGGACAGGGGCGACTGAAGCTTTCTTT | CASIRTGATEAFF
. | TRBD2 | TRBJ2-5 | TRBV19 | TGTGCCAGTAGTATAAGACGGGGTTTAGCGGGGCAAGAGACCCAGTACTTC | CASSIRRGLAGQETQYF
. | TRBD1 | TRBJ2-5 | TRBV29-1 | TGCAGCGTCATTCGGACAGGCGCAGAGACCCAGTACTTC | CSVIRTGAETQYF
. | TRBD1 | TRBJ2-4 | TRBV4-1 | TGCGCCAGCAGCCAAGGACAGGGTCAAGGGGCCAAAAACATTCAGTACTTC | CASSQGQGQGAKNIQYF
. | . | TRBJ2-7 | TRBV2 | TGTGCCAGCAGCTGGGCTAGCATTCCCTACGAGCAGTACTTC | CASSWASIPYEQYF
. | . | TRBJ2-1 | TRBV20-1 | TGCAGTGCCGGTCCGGGCAATGAGCAGTTCTTC | CSAGPGNEQFF
. | . | TRBJ1-1 | TRBV2 | TGTGCCAGCAGTGAAATCCCACCGAGCACTGAAGCTTTCTTT | CASSEIPPSTEAFF
few | . | TRBJ1-1 | TRBV6-5 | TGTGCCAGCGGCGGTAACACTGAAGCTTTCTTT | CASGGNTEAFF
once | . | TRBJ2-2 | TRBV5-6 | TGTGCCAGCAGCTTCTGGGGGGGGCGGATTACCGGGGAGCTGTTTTTT | CASSFWGGRITGELFF
. | . | TRBJ2-7 | TRBV11-2 | TGTGCCAGCAGCCCCCGGGACAACATCTACGAGCAGTACTTC | CASSPRDNIYEQYF
. | TRBD2 | TRBJ2-2 | TRBV6-5 | TGTGCCAGCAATGGCGGGGGGGCCGGGGAGCTGTTTTTT | CASNGGGAGELFF
. | TRBD2 | TRBJ2-7 | TRBV5-5 | TGTGCCAGCAGCCGAACGGCGGGGGGAGATCTCGAGCAGTACTTC | CASSRTAGGDLEQYF
. | . | TRBJ1-1 | TRBV29-1 | TGCAGCGTTGCACTATGGGGAGGGGGGAGCGCAGATGGCACTGAAGCTTTCTTT | CSVALWGGGSADGTEAFF
. | TRBD2 | TRBJ2-3 | TRBV7-8 | TGTGCCAGCAGCGCGCTCCACCCCGGGACTAGCGGGACAGATACGCAGTATTTT | CASSALHPGTSGTDTQYF
. | TRBD2 | TRBJ2-5 | TRBV7-3 | TGTGCCAGCAGTAGCGGGGGGGTCCAAGAGACCCAGTACTTC | CASSSGGVQETQYF